This T cell receptor (beta chain) was profiled in a study of siplizumab effects on memory and regulatory T cells. Study observations and caveats: Naive T cells were seemingly more diverse than memory cells, and major contributions to the alloresponse seemed to be made by them. Roughly 75-96% of proliferating CD4+ or CD8+ clones lacked a naive or memory phenotype that could be assigned. Confirmation was lacking for the suppressive function of proliferating Tregs derived from siplizumab cultures.

As regards this clone: Its antigen is unknown.

The assay was immunoSEQ multiplex PCR, and TCRdb's table has in-frame clones only and misses some. The sample has 70,000 or so clones; roughly nine tenths are singletons. The ends were cut back, 3 bases at V and 3 bases at J, with 9 bases in the middle. The CDR3 has 12 amino acids. Germline V lookup: CDR1 SQVTM, CDR2 ANQGSEA. Material for sequencing was CD8+ T cells sorted from blood. This chain joins TRBV29-1 and TRBJ2-7; D ambiguous. The sequence was collected from a human donor in good health. In DNA form, the CDR3 reads TGCAGCGTTGAGGGTCTCTACTACGAGCAGTACTTC. It codes for CSVEGLYYEQYF.